The T cell receptor beta chain under discussion was sequenced for a study of shared clonotypes between healthy human individuals (dated by TCRdb to between 2020 and 2021). Some background on the complete study: The cohort comprised two women and a few men aged 18 to 49 years. To estimate repertoire size and how much clonotypes are shared between individuals, the study performed deep sequencing of blood TCR repertoires from about 5 healthy adults. Different laboratories and diverse techniques were used to prepare libraries and sequence TCR repertoires, to increase sequencing depth and limit assay-specific biases. For each donor, CD4 naive and CD4 memory were each run on three plates, CD8 naive on two plates, and CD8 memory on one plate. Between about 0.9 and 10 billion PBMCs per donor were obtained by leukapheresis.

Using the deep immunoSEQ assay, TCR CDR3 regions were amplified from genomic DNA by multiplex PCR. Extracted genomic DNA from each cell subset was distributed evenly across all wells of several immunoSEQ 96-well plates, and each plate was treated as a replicate. For sorted subsets, about 200 ng genomic DNA, equal to approximately 30,000 T cell genomes, was loaded into each replicate PCR. Purified libraries were quantified with a Qubit 3.0 fluorometer, sized on a Bioanalyzer 2100, and re-quantified with the KAPA Library Quantification kit. Every immunoSEQ 96-well plate was sequenced on a separate single-read 150-cycle Illumina NextSeq 550 flow cell. The authors' analysis ran thus. Because only junctional sequences without quality scores were contained in the immunoSEQ output, filtering matching that applied to full-length reads could not be performed. To assign V/J genes and CDR3, sequences were annotated using PyIR, a Python wrapper for IgBLAST v1.9, with IMGT germline references. Reads were removed for weak V/J assignments (E-value above 1e-6), missing CDR3, stop codons, out-of-frame junctions, or ambiguous translated residues. A V3J clonotype was defined by an identical inferred V gene, J gene, and CDR3 amino acid sequence. Percentage overlap between repertoires was computed as shared unique clonotypes divided by the size of the smaller repertoire. RTK rarefaction, the Chao1 estimator, and Recon v2.1 estimates of unobserved clonotypes were used to assess repertoire richness. OLGA was used to compute generation probabilities for all TCRbeta clonotypes that the gDNA method yielded from a few donors. The table comes from immuneACCESS by way of TCRdb, which keeps in-frame sequences with V and J called. Part of the clones is missing from these tables; in studies checked, under half for an unresolved V gene and the rest for unknown reasons. V and J calls and clone size follow that table, whereas D and trimming were derived from the DNA. The sample contains about 2.4 million clones, 80% to 95% of them found a single time. Clones ranked in the top ten supply more than 0.35% of the sample.

The CDR3 goes from the cysteine to the phenylalanine over 14 residues. Only the CDR3 DNA is retained, 42 bases long and in frame from the first base. Based on the germline V gene (reference sequence), the CDR1 and CDR2 sequences are MNHNY and SVGAGI. At the junction V is shortened by 6 bases and J by 5 bases; bases outside the gene matches: 7. This clone has a single count. Its cognate antigen has yet to be identified. Base qualities are not provided; no much larger clone lies one nucleotide away. Beyond this particular receptor, the publication reports: Across four donors, about 4.5% of naive CD4, approximately 4% of naive CD8, roughly 2.3% of memory CD4, and approximately 0.4% of memory CD8 clonotypes were shared. Sampling was restricted to blood, and TCR repertoires in tissues likely differ from the TCR repertoires found in blood. Pairwise subsampling led to the expectation that sequencing depth would affect the degree of clonotype sharing among donors. Because the study included a small number of donors, the genetic and exposure-history diversity represented was limited. Higher generation probabilities were observed for clonotypes shared by all four sorted-subset donors than for non-shared clonotypes. Incomplete sequencing was indicated by rarefaction of sorted-subset datasets, despite the large sequencing depth. Naive subsets generally had larger estimated clonotype richness than memory subsets did.

The donors were healthy, HIV-negative adults who had no recently reported acute infections or vaccinations. Only Caucasian adults living in Nashville, Tennessee, USA were represented among the donors. Magnetic negative selection was used to enrich CD4+ T cells, after which naive cells were positively selected on CD45RA and the negative fraction became the memory subset. Blood was obtained by leukapheresis, after which PBMCs were separated by Ficoll-Histopaque density gradient centrifugation and cryopreserved in liquid nitrogen vapor phase. Purity and quantity of every magnetically sorted T cell population were checked by analytical flow cytometry. Genomic DNA was isolated from each sorted fraction and quantified by UV absorbance on a Nanodrop 2000c.

The sequence joins TRBV6-6 to TRBJ2-1; 7 central nucleotides agree with TRBD2. This TCR was recovered from a man in his late teens or twenties in good health. Some clones in this sample may be carry-over from other donors' samples. Sequencing was performed on naive CD4+ T cells from PBMCs. The sample's cell subset or site label, in plain terms: CD45RA+ positively selected. For the CDR3, the sequence is CASRSKLANNEQFF. Read as DNA, the sequence is TGTGCCAGCAGAAGTAAACTAGCGAACAATGAGCAGTTCTTC.